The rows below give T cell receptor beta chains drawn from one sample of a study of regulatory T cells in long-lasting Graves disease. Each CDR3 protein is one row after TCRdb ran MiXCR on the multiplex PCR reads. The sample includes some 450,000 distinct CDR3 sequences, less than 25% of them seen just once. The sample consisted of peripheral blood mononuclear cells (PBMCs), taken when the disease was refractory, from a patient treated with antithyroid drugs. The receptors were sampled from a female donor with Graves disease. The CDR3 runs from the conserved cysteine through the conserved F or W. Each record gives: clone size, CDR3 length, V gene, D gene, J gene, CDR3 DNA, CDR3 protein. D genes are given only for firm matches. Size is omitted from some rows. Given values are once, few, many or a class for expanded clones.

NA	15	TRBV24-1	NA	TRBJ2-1	TGTGCCACCTCAGGGGAGACAGAATTACCCAATGAGCAGTTCTTC	CATSGETELPNEQFF
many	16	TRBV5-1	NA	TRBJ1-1	TGCGCCAGCAGCTTAACGACACAAGCTTCGAACACTGAAGCTTTCTTT	CASSLTTQASNTEAFF
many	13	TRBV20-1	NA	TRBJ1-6	TGCAGTGCTAGAGGGGGGCACGGTTCACCCCTCCACTTT	CSARGGHGSPLHF
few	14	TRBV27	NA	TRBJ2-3	TGTGCCAGCAGTTTATCCCCTCACACAGATACGCAGTATTTT	CASSLSPHTDTQYF
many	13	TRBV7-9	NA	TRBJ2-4	TGTGCCAGCAGCTTAGCGCCGGGCGGATCTCAGTACTTC	CASSLAPGGSQYF
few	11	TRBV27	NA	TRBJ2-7	TGTGCCACTCATATCGGGTACGAGCAGTACTTC	CATHIGYEQYF
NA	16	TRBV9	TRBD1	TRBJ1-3	TGTGCCAGCAGCGTAGGGGGACAGTACTCTGGAAACACCATATATTTT	CASSVGGQYSGNTIYF
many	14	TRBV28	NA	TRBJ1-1	TGTGCCAGCAGTCTGGGAGCTGGGGTGGCTGAAGCTTTCTTT	CASSLGAGVAEAFF
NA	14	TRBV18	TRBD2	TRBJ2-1	TGTGCCAGCTCACTCGGACTAGCAGAAAATGAGCAGTTCTTC	CASSLGLAENEQFF
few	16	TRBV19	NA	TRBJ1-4	TGTGCCAGTAGTATAGCGGAGACCCTGGCTAATGAAAAACTGTTTTTT	CASSIAETLANEKLFF